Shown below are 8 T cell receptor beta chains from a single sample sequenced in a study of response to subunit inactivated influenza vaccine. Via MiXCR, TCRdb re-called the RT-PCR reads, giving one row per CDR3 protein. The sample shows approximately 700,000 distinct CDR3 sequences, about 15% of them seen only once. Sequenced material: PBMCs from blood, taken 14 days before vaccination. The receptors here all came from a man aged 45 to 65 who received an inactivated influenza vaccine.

The CDR3 nucleotides read TGTGCCAGCAGACCCATAGCGGAGGTTTCAGATACGCAGTATTTT. It translates to CASRPIAEVSDTQYF. The chain carries TRBV27 and TRBJ2-3; TRBD2 is a possible D gene (6 bases). V lost 6 bases to trimming and J lost 4 bases, with 17 bases between them. Germline-derived CDR1 and CDR2 are MNHEY and SMNVEV (reference sequence). This CDR3 contains 15 residues.

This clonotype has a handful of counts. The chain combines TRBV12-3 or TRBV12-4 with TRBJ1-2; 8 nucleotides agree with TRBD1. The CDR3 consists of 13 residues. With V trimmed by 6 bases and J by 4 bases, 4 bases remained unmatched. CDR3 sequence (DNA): TGTGCCAGCAGCAGGGGACAGGTCTATGGCTACACCTTC. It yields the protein CASSRGQVYGYTF.

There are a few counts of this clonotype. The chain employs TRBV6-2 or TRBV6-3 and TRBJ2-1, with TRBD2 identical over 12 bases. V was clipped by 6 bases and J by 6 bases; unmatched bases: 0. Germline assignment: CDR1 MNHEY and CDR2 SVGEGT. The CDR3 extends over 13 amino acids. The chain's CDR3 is CASRTSGGNEQFF. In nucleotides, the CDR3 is TGTGCCAGCAGGACTAGCGGGGGCAATGAGCAGTTCTTC.

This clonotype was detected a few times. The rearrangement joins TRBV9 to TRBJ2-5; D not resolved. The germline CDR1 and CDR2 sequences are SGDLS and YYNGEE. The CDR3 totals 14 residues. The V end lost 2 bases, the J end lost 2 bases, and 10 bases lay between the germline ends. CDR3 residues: CASSVRELQETQYF. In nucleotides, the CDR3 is TGTGCCAGCAGCGTCCGAGAATTGCAAGAGACCCAGTACTTC.

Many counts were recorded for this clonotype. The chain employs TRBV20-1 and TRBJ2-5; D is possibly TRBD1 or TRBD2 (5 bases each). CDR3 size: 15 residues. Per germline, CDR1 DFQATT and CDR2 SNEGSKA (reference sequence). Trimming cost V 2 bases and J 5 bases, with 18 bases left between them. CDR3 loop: CSARHPGRGVETQYF. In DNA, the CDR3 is TGCAGTGCTAGACACCCCGGAAGAGGGGTTGAGACCCAGTACTTC.

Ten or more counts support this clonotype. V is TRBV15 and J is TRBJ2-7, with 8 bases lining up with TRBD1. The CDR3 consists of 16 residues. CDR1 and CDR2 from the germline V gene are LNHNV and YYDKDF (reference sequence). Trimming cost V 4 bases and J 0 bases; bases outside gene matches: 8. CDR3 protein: CATSKIGQGSSYEQYF. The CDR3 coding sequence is TGTGCCACCAGCAAAATAGGACAGGGATCCTCCTACGAGCAGTACTTC.

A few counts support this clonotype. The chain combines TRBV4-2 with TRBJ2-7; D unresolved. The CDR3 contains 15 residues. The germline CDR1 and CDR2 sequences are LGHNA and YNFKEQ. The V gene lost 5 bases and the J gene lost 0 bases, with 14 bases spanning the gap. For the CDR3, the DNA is TGTGCCAGCAGCGCCCGACTGACTGACTCCTACGAGCAGTACTTC. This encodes CASSARLTDSYEQYF.

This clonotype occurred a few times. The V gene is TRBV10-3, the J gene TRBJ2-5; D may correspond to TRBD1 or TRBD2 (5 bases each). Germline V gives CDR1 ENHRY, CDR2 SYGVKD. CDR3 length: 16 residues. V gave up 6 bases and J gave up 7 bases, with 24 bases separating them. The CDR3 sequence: CAISPYGTAARRTQYF. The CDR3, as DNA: TGTGCCATCAGCCCCTACGGGACGGCGGCCCGAAGGACCCAGTACTTC.